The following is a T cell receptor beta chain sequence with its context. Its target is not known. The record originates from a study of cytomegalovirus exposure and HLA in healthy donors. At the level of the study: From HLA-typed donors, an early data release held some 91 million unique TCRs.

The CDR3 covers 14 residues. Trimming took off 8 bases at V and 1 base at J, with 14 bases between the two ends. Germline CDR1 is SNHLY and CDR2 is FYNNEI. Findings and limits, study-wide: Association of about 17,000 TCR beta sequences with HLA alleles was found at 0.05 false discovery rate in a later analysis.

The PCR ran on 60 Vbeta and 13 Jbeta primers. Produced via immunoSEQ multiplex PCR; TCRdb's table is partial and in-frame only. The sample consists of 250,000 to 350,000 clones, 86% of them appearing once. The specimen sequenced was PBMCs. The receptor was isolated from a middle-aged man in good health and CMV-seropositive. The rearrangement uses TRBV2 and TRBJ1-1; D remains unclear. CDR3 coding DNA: TGTGCCAGCCGCCCCCGAGCAGGGAACACTGAAGCTTTCTTT. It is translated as CASRPRAGNTEAFF.